Below, one TCR beta chain is given with its context. These data originate in a study of T cells after yellow fever vaccination. In germline, CDR1 is DFQATT, CDR2 SNEGSKA (reference sequence). The CDR3 is 13 residues long. V was trimmed by 7 bases and J by 0 bases, leaving 13 bases between them. 5'RACE template switching added a universal primer site and UMIs to TCR cDNA. TCRdb reprocessed the 5' RACE reads via MiXCR and lists one record per CDR3 protein. The sample has a few hundred thousand distinct CDR3 sequences; under 20% are singletons. The material was PBMCs, obtained before the yellow fever booster vaccination. The rearrangement links TRBV20-1 to TRBJ2-7; D may correspond to TRBD1 or TRBD2 (5 bases each). The TCR sequence derives from a man younger than 35 who received the YFV17D yellow fever vaccine. The CDR3 protein is CSVIRDGSYEQYF. As DNA, the CDR3 is TGCAGTGTTATTAGGGACGGCTCCTACGAGCAGTACTTC.